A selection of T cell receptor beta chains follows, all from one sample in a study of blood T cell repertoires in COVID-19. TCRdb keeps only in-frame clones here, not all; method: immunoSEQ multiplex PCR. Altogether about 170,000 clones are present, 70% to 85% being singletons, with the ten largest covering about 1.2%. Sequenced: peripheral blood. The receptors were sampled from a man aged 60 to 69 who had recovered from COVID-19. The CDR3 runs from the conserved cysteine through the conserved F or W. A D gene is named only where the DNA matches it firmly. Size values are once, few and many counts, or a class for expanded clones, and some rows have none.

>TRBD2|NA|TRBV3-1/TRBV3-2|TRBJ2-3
TGTGCCAGCAGCCTCTTAGCGGGGGCACGCACAGATACGCAGTATTTT
CASSLLAGARTDTQYF
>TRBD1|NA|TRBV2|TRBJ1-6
TGTGCCAGCAGTGAAGAGGGGACAGTGAATTCACCCCTCCACTTT
CASSEEGTVNSPLHF
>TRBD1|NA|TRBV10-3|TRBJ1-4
TGTGCCATCAGTGAGGCAGGGGGGAGGCCAAATGAAAAACTGTTTTTT
CAISEAGGRPNEKLFF
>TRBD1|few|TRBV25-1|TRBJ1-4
TGTGCCAGCAGTGTCAGGACAGGAAAGGGCAATGAAAAACTGTTTTTT
CASSVRTGKGNEKLFF
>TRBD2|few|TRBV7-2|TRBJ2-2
TGTGCCACCCCCCGGGCGGGGGGCCTCGCGAACACCGGGGAGCTGTTTTTT
CATPRAGGLANTGELFF
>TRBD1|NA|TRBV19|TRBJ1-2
TGTGCCAGTAGTATCGGGGACAGGGGCAATGGCTACACCTTC
CASSIGDRGNGYTF
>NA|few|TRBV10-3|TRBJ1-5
TGTGCCACACAGGGAGATAGCAATCAGCCCCAGCATTTT
CATQGDSNQPQHF
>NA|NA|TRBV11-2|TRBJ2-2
TGTGCCAGCAGCTCCCCCCCGGGGGGCACCAACACCGGGGAGCTGTTTTTT
CASSSPPGGTNTGELFF
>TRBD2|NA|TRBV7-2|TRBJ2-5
TGTGCCAGCAGCTTACTAGCGGGGAACCAAGAGACCCAGTACTTC
CASSLLAGNQETQYF
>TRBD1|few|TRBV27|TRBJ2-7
TGTGCCAGCAGTTTAGTCAGGGGGCAAAACTACGAGCAGTACTTC
CASSLVRGQNYEQYF